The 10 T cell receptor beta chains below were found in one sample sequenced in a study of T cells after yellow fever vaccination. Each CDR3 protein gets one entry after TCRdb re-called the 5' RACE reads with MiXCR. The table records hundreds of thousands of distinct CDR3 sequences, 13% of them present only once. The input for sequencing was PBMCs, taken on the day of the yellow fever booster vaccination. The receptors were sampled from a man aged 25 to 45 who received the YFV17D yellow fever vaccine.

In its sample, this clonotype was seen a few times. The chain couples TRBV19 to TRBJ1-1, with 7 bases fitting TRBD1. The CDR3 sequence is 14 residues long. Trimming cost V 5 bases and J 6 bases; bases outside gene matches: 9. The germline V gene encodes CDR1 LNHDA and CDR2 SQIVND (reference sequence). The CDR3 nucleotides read TGTGCCAGTAGTGGTCCCCCGGGACAGTCTGAAGCTTTCTTT. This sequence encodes CASSGPPGQSEAFF.

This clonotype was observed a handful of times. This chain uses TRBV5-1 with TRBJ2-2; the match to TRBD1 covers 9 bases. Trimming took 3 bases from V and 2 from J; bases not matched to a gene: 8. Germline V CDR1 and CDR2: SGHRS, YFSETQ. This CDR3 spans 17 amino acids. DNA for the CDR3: TGCGCCAGCAGCTCTCAGGGGACAGGGATTAACACCGGGGAGCTGTTTTTT. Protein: CASSSQGTGINTGELFF.

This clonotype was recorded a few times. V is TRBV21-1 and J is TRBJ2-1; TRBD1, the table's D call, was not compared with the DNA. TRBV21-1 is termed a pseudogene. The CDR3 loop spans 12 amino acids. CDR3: CASSSQGDEQFF. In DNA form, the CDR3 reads TGTGCCAGCAGCTCTCAGGGAGACGAGCAGTTCTTC.

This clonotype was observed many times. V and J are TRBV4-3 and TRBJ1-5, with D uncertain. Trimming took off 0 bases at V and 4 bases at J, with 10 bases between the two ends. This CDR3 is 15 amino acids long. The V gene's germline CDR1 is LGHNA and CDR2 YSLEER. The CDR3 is CASSQDPNANQPQHF. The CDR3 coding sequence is TGCGCCAGCAGCCAAGATCCAAACGCAAATCAGCCCCAGCATTTT.

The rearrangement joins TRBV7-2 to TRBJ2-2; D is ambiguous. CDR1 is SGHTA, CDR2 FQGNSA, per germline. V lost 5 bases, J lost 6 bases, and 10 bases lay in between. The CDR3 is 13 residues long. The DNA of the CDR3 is TGTGCCAGCAGCGTTAAGGCGTCCGGGGAGCTGTTTTTT. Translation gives CASSVKASGELFF.

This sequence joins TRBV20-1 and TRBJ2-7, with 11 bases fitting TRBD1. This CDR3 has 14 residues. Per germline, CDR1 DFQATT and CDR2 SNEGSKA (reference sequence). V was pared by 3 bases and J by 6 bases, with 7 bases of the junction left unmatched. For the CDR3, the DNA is TGCAGTGCTAGCTCCGGGACAGGGGGGGTCGAGCAGTACTTC. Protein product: CSASSGTGGVEQYF.

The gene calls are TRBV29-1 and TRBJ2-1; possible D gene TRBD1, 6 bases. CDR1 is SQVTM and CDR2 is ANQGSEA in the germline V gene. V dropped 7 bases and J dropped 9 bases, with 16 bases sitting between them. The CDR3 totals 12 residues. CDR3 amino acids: CSGGQSEREQFF. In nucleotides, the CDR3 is TGCAGCGGCGGACAGAGCGAGCGTGAGCAGTTCTTC.

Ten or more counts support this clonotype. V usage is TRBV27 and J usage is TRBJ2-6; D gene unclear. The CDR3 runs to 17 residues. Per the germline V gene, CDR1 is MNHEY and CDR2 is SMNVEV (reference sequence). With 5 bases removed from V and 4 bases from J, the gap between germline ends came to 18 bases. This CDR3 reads CASSDQVRASGANVLTF. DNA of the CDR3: TGTGCCAGCAGTGACCAGGTTAGAGCCTCGGGGGCCAACGTCCTGACTTTC.

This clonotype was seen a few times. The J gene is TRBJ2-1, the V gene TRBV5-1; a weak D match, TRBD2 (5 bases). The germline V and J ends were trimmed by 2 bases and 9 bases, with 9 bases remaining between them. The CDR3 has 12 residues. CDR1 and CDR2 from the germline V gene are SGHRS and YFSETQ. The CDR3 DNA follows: TGCGCCAGCAGCTTAACCGCGGGTGAGCAGTTCTTC. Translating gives CASSLTAGEQFF. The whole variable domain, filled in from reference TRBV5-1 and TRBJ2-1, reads KAGVTQTPRYLIKTRGQQVTLSCSPISGHRSVSWYQQTPGQGLQFLFEYFSETQRNKGNFPGRFSGRQFSNSRSEMNVSTLELGDSALYLCASSLTAGEQFFGPGTRLTVL.

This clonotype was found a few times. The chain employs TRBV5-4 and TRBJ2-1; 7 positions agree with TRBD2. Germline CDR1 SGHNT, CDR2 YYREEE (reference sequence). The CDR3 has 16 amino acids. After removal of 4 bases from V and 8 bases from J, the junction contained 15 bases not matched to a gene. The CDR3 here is CASSPYQGAGDDEQFF. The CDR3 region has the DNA TGTGCCAGCAGCCCATATCAAGGTGCGGGAGATGATGAGCAGTTCTTC. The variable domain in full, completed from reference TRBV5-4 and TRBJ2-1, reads ETGVTQSPTHLIKTRGQQVTLRCSSQSGHNTVSWYQQALGQGPQFIFQYYREEENGRGNFPPRFSGLQFPNYSSELNVNALELDDSALYLCASSPYQGAGDDEQFFGPGTRLTVL.